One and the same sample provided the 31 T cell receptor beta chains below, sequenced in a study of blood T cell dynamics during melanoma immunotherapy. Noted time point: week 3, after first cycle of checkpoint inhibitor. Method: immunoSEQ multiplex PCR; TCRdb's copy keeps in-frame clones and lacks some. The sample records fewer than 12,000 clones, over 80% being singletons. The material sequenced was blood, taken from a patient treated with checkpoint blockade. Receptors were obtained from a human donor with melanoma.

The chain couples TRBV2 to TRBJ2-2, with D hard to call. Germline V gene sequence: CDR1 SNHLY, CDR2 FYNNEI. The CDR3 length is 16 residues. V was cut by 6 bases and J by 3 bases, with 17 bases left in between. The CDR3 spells CASRRSVGGDTGELFF. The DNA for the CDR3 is TGTGCCAGCAGGCGGTCGGTGGGTGGGGACACCGGGGAGCTGTTTTTT.

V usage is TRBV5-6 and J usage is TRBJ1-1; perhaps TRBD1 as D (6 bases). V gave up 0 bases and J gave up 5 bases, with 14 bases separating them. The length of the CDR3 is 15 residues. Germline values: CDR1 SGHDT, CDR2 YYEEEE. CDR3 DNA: TGTGCCAGCAGCTTGGTAGGCAGGGGAAGAACTGAAGCTTTCTTT. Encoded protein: CASSLVGRGRTEAFF.

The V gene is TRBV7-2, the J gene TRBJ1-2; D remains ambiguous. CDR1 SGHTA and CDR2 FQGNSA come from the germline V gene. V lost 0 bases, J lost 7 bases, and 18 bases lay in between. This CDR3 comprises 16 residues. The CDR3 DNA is TGTGCCAGCAGCTTAGCGTTCAAGGGTAACGGAGGTGGCTACACCTTC. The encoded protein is CASSLAFKGNGGGYTF. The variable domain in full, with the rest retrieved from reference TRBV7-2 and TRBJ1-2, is GAGVSQSPSNKVTEKGKDVELRCDPISGHTALYWYRQSLGQGLEFLIYFQGNSAPDKSGLPSDRFSAERTGGSVSTLTIQRTQQEDSAVYLCASSLAFKGNGGGYTFGSGTRLTVV.

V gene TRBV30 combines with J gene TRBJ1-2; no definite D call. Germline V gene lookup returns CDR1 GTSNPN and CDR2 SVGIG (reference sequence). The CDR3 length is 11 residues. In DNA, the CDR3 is TGTGCGTCGGGGAGGAACTATGGCTACACCTTC. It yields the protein CASGRNYGYTF.

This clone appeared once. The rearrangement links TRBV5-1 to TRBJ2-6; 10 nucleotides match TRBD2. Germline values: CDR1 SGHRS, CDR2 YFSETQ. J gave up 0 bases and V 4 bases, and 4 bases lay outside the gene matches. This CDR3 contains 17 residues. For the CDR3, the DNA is TGCGCCAGCAGCCCACGGACTAGCGGCTCTGGGGCCAACGTCCTGACTTTC. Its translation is CASSPRTSGSGANVLTF.

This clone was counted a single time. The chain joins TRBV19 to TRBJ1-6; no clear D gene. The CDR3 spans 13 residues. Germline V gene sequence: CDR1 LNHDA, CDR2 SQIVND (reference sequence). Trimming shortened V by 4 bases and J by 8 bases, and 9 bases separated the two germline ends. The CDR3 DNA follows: TGTGCCAGTAGTAGGTCAAATGATTCACCCCTCCACTTT. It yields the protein CASSRSNDSPLHF.

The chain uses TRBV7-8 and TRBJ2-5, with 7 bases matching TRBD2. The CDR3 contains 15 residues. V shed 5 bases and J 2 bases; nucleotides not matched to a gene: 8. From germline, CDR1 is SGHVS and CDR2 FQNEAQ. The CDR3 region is CASSPEVSGQETQYF. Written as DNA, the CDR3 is TGTGCCAGCAGCCCCGAAGTTAGCGGGCAAGAGACCCAGTACTTC.

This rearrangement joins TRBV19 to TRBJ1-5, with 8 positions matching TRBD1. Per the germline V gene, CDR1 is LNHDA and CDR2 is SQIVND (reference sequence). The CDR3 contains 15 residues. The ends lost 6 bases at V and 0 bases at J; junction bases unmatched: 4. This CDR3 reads CASRQGAISNQPQHF. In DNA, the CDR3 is TGTGCCAGTAGGCAGGGGGCTATTAGCAATCAGCCCCAGCATTTT.

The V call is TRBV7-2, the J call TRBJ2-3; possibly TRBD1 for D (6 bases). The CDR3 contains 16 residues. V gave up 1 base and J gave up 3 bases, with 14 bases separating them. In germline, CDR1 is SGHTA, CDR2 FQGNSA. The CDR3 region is CASSLGARGGTDTQYF. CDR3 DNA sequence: TGTGCCAGCAGCTTAGGAGCCAGGGGCGGGACAGATACGCAGTATTTT.

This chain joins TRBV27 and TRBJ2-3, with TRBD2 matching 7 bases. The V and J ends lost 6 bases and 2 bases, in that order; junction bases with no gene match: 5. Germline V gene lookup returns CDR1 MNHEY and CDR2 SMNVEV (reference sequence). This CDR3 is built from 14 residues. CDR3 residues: CASRRAGNTDTQYF. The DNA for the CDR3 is TGTGCCAGCAGGAGAGCGGGGAACACAGATACGCAGTATTTT.

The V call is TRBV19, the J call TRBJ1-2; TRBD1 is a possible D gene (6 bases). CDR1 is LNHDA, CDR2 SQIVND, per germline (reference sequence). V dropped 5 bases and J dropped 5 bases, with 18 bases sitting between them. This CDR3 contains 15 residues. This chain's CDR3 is CASSLDRIGPYGYTF. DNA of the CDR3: TGTGCCAGTAGTCTCGACAGGATCGGTCCTTATGGCTACACCTTC.

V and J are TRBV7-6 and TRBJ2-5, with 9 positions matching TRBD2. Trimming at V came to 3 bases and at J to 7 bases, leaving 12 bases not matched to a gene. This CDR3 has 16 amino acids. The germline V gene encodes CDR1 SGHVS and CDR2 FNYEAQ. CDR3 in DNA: TGTGCCAGCAGCTTTAGCGGGGGCGCGTCAAGGGGGACCCAGTACTTC. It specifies CASSFSGGASRGTQYF.

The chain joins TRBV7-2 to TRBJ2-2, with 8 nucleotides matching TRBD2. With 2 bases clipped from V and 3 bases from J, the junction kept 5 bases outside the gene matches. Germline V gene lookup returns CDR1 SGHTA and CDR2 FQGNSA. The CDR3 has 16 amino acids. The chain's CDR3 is CASSLRSAGDTGELFF. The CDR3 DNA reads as TGTGCCAGCAGCTTACGATCAGCGGGGGACACCGGGGAGCTGTTTTTT.

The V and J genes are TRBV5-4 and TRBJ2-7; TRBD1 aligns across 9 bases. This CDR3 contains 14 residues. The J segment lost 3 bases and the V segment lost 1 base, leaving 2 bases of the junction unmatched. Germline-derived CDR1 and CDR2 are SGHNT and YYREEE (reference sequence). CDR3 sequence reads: CASSLRDRDYEQYF. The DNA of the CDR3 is TGTGCCAGCAGCTTGAGGGACAGGGACTACGAGCAGTACTTC.

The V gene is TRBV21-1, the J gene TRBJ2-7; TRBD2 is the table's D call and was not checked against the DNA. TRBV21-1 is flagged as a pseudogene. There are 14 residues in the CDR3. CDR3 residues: CASSKGPGAYEQYF. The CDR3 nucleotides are TGTGCCAGCAGCAAAGGCCCGGGGGCCTACGAGCAGTACTTC.

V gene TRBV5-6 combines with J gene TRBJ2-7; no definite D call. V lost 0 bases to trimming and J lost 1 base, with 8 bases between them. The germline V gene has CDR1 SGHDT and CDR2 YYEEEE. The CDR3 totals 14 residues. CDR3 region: CASSLGSASYEQYV. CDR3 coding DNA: TGTGCCAGCAGCTTGGGGTCGGCATCCTACGAGCAGTACGTC.

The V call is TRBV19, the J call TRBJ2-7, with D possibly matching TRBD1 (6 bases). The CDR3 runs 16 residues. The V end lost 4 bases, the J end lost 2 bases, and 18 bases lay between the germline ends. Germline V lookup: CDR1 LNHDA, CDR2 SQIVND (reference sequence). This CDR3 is CASSTKPGDIPYEQYV. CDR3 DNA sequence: TGTGCCAGTAGTACCAAACCTGGGGACATACCCTACGAGCAGTACGTC.

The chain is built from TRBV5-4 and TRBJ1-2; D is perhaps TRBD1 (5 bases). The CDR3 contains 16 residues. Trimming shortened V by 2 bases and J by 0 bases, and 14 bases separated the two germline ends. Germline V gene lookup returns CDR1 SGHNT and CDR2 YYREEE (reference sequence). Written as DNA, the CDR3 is TGTGCCAGCAGCTTCTCTCTGGACAAATCTAACTATGGCTACACCTTC. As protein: CASSFSLDKSNYGYTF.

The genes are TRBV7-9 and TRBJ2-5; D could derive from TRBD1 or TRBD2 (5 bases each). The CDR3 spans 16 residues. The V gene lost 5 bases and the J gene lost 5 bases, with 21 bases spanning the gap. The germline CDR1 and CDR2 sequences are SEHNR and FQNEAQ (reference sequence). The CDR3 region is CASSPELGTYKETQYF. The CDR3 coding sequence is TGTGCCAGCAGCCCAGAGTTGGGGACCTACAAGGAGACCCAGTACTTC.

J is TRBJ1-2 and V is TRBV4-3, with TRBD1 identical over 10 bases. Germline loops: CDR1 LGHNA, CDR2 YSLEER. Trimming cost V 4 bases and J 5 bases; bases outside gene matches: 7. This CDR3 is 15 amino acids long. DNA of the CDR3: TGCGCCAGCAGCCTAGGGACAGGGGTGAGGTATGGCTACACCTTC. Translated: CASSLGTGVRYGYTF.

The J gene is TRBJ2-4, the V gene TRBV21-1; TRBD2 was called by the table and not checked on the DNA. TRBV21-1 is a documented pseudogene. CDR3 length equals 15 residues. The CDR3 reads CAILNRELAKNIQYF. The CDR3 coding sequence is TGTGCCATCCTAAACCGGGAACTAGCCAAAAACATTCAGTACTTC.

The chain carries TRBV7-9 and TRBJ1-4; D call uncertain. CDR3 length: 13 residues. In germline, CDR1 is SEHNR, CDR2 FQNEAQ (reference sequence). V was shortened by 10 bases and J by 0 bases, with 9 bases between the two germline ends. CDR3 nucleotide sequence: TGTGCCATCTCGGGCGCAACTAATGAAAAACTGTTTTTT. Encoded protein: CAISGATNEKLFF.

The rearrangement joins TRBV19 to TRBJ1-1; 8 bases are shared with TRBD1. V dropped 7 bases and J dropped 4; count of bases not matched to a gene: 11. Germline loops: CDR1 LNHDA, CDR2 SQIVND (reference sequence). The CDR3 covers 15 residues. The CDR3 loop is CASTRNPDRATEAFF. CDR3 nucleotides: TGTGCCAGTACCAGAAACCCGGACAGGGCCACTGAAGCTTTCTTT. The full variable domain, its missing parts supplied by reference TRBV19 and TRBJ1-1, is DGGITQSPKYLFRKEGQNVTLSCEQNLNHDAMYWYRQDPGQGLRLIYYSQIVNDFQKGDIAEGYSVSREKKESFPLTVTSAQKNPTAFYLCASTRNPDRATEAFFGQGTRLTVV.

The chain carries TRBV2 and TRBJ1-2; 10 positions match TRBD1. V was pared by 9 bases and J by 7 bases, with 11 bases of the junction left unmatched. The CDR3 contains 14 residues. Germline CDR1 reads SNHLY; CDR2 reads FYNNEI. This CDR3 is CASASGTGEFGYTF. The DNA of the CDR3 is TGTGCCAGTGCTTCCGGGACAGGGGAATTTGGCTACACCTTC.

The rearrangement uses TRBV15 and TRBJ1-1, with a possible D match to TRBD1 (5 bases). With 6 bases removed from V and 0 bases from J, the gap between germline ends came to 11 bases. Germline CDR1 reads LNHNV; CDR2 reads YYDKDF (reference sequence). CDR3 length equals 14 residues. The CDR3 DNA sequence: TGTGCCACCAGTGTGGGACTCCTGAACACTGAAGCTTTCTTT. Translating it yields CATSVGLLNTEAFF.

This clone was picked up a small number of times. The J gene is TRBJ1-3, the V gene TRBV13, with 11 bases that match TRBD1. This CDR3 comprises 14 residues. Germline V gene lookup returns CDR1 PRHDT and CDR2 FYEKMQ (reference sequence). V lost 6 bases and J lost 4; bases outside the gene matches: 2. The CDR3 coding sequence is TGTGCCAGCAGGGGACAGGGGGAAGGAAACACCATATATTTT. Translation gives CASRGQGEGNTIYF.

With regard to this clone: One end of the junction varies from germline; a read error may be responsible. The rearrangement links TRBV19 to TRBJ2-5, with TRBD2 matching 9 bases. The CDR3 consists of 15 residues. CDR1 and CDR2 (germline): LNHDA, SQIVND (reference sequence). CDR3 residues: CASSRASGNQETQHF. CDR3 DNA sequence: TGTGCCAGTAGTAGGGCTAGCGGGAACCAAGAGACCCAGCACTTC.

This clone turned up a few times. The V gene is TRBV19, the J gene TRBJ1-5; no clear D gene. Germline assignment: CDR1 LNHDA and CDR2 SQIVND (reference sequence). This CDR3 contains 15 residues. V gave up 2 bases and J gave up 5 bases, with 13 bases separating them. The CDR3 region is CASSINLGVYQPQHF. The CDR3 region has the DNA TGTGCCAGTAGTATAAATCTCGGGGTTTATCAGCCCCAGCATTTT.

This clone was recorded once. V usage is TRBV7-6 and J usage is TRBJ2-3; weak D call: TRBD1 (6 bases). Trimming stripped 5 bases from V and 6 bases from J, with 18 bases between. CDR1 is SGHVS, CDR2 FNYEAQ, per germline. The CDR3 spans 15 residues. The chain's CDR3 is CASSPTGTGGDTQYF. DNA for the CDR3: TGTGCCAGCAGCCCCACAGGGACGGGTGGCGATACGCAGTATTTT.

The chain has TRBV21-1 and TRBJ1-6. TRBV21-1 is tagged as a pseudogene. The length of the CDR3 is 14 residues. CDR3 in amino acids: CARLSGAKNSPLHF. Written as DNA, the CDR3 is TGTGCCAGGCTCTCGGGGGCGAAGAATTCACCCCTCCACTTT.

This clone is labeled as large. The CDR3 loop reads CASSPKWATEAFF. In DNA form, the CDR3 reads TGTGCCAGCAGCCCGAAATGGGCCACTGAAGCTTTCTTT. The V and J genes are TRBV7-2 and TRBJ1-1; D is unresolved. The CDR3 spans 13 residues. Germline values: CDR1 SGHTA, CDR2 FQGNSA. Trimming left V 5 bases short and J 4 bases short, with 11 bases between.